What follows are 2 T cell receptor beta chains derived from one specimen sequenced in a study of radiotherapy plus CTLA-4 blockade in lung cancer. Profiling relied on immunoSEQ multiplex PCR, and the TCRdb table lists in-frame clones only, not all of them. The data show some 66,000 clones, under 85% seen once. Here the sequenced sample was peripheral blood, taken from a patient treated with radiotherapy plus ipilimumab. The receptors derive from a human donor with non-small cell lung cancer who had a partial response to radiotherapy plus ipilimumab.

This chain uses TRBV7-9 with TRBJ2-1, with D tentatively TRBD1 (6 bases). CDR3 length: 15 residues. V lost 2 bases and J 4 bases, leaving 12 bases between the germline ends. The germline CDR1 and CDR2 sequences are SEHNR and FQNEAQ (reference sequence). This CDR3 is CASSLLQGQYNEQFF. The CDR3 coding sequence is TGTGCCAGCAGCTTACTACAGGGACAATACAATGAGCAGTTCTTC.

This clone was observed once. The chain recombines TRBV5-1 with TRBJ1-5; 7 nucleotides agree with TRBD1. The V gene's germline CDR1 is SGHRS and CDR2 YFSETQ. This CDR3 region has 14 residues. Trimming took 4 bases from V and 3 from J; bases not matched to a gene: 4. The CDR3 DNA is TGCGCCAGCAGCCCGGGACAGATCAATCAGCCCCAGCATTTT. Translated: CASSPGQINQPQHF.